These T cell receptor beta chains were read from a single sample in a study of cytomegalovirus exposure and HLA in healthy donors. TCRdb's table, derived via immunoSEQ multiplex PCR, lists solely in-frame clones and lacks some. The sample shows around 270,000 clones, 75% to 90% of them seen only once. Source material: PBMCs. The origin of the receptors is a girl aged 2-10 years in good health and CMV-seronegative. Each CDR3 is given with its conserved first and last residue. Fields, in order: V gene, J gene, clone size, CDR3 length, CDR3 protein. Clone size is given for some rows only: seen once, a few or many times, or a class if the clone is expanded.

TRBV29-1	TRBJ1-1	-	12	CSVEAENTEAFF
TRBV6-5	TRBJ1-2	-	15	CASSYSARGDYGYTF
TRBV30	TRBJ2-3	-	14	CAWSVVASADTQYF
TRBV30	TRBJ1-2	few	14	CAWSPPDRQYGYTF
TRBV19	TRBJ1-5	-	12	CATNRYNQPQHF
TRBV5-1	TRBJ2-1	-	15	CASSLGTSGITEQFF
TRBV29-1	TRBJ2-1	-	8	CSVGPPFF
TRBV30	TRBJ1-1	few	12	CAWNAEGGRAFF
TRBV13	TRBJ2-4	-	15	CASSASSAAKNIQYF
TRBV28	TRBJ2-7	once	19	CASSFFHRSSGRGRYEQYF
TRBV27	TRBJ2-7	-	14	CASSPGTVTYEQYF
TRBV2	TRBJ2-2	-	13	CASTFRVTGELFF
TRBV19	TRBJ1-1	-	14	CASSKGLMGTEAFF
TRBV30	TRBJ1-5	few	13	CAWSVQGDQPQHF
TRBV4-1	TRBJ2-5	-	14	CASSQELAEETQYF
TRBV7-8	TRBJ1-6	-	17	CASSLGYWSSYNSPLHF
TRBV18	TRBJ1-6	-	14	CASSPPQNQGPLHF
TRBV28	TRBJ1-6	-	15	CASSPRGEDNSPLHF
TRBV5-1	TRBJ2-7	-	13	CASSSFRGYEQYF
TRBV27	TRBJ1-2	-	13	CASSPLLTGNYTF
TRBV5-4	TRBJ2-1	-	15	CASSLGAGGYNEQFF
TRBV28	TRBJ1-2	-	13	CATSVQTNYGYTF
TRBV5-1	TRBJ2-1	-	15	CASSLGLAGYNEQFF
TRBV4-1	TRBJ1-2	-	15	CASSRRDSPNYGYTF
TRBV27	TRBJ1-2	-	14	CASSMTHGLYGYTF
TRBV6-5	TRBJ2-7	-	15	CASQREEGTTYEQYF
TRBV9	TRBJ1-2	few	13	CASSVGQGYGYTF
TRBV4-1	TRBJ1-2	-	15	CASSQRHPGDYGYTF
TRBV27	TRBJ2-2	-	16	CASSLSWTSGTGELFF
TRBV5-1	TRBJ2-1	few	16	CASSTAGVAAYNEQFF
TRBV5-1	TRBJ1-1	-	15	CASSLNRGQNTEAFF
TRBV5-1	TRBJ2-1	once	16	CASSSGQTISYNEQFF
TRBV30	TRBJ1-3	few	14	CAWNTAGGRNTIYF
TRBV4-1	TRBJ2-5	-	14	CASSQDVTRETQYF
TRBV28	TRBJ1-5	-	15	CASSLPDRQDQPQHF
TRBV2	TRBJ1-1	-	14	CASSGRGMGTEAFF
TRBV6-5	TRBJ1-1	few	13	CASRQTGGAEAFF
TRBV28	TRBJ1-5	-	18	CASSLWGMGGGGNQPQHF
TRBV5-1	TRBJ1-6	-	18	CASSLASGLDSYNSPLHF
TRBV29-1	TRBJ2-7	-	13	CSVEAQNPYEQYF
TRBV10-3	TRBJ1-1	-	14	CAISEGGADTEAFF
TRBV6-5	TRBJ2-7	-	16	CASSYGPFRSSYEQYF
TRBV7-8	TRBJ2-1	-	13	CASRQDSYNEQFF
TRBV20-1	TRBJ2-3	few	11	CSAHRGDTQYF
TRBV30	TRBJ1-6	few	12	CASGTGDSPLHF